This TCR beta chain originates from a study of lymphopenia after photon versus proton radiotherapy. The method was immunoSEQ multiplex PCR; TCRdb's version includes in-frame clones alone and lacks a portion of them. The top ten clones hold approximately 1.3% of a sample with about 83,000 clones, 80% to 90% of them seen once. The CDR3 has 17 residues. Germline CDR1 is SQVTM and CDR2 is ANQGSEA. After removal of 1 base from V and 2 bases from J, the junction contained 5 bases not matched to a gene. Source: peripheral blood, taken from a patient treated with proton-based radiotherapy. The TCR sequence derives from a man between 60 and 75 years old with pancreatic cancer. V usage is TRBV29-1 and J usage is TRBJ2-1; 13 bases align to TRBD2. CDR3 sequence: CSVEGTSGRGTYNEQFF. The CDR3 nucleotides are TGCAGCGTTGAAGGGACTAGCGGGAGAGGAACCTACAATGAGCAGTTCTTC.